Listed below are T cell receptor beta chains from one sample, sequenced in a study of regulatory T cells in long-lasting Graves disease. One entry per CDR3 protein, called by TCRdb with MiXCR from the multiplex PCR reads. The sample holds 450,000 or so distinct CDR3 sequences, roughly 23% seen once. Specimen: peripheral blood mononuclear cells (PBMCs), collected when the disease was refractory, from a patient treated with antithyroid drugs. The receptor set was obtained from a female donor with Graves disease. Each CDR3 is given with its conserved first and last residue. Each record gives: J gene, D gene, CDR3 length, clone size, V gene, CDR3 protein, CDR3 DNA. A D gene is named only where the DNA matches it firmly. Clone size is shown for a subset of rows, as once, few, many or a class of expanded clone.

TRBJ2-5	.	14	many	TRBV28	CASSFRNVQETQYF	TGTGCCAGCAGCTTCAGGAATGTTCAAGAGACCCAGTACTTC
TRBJ1-1	.	14	many	TRBV30	CAWSPMRVNTEAFF	TGTGCCTGGAGCCCGATGCGGGTGAACACTGAAGCTTTCTTT
TRBJ2-7	.	11	many	TRBV19	CASSISGEQYF	TGTGCCAGTAGTATAAGCGGGGAGCAGTACTTC
TRBJ1-6	.	14	many	TRBV12-3/TRBV12-4	CASSWGIRDSPLHF	TGTGCCAGCAGTTGGGGAATTAGGGATTCACCCCTCCACTTT
TRBJ2-7	.	15	few	TRBV9	CASSAGHSNSYEQYF	TGTGCCAGCAGCGCGGGACATTCCAACTCCTACGAGCAGTACTTC
TRBJ1-2	.	14	few	TRBV28	CASSYWRGSYGYTF	TGTGCCAGCAGTTACTGGCGGGGTAGCTATGGCTACACCTTC
TRBJ2-6	TRBD1	16	once	TRBV28	CASSSFRGPGANVLTF	TGTGCCAGCAGTTCTTTCAGGGGGCCCGGGGCCAACGTCCTGACTTTC
TRBJ1-5	TRBD1	14	few	TRBV28	CASSLGQGAKPQHF	TGTGCCAGCAGTTTGGGACAGGGGGCAAAGCCCCAGCATTTT
TRBJ1-1	.	14	.	TRBV6-5	CASSWTGFDTEAFF	TGTGCCAGCAGTTGGACCGGGTTCGACACTGAAGCTTTCTTT
TRBJ2-7	.	14	.	TRBV6-9	CASSYGGASYEQYF	TGTGCCAGCAGTTACGGGGGTGCCTCGTACGAGCAGTACTTC
TRBJ1-1	.	13	.	TRBV29-1	CSVTQGSNTEAFF	TGCAGCGTAACCCAGGGTTCAAACACTGAAGCTTTCTTT